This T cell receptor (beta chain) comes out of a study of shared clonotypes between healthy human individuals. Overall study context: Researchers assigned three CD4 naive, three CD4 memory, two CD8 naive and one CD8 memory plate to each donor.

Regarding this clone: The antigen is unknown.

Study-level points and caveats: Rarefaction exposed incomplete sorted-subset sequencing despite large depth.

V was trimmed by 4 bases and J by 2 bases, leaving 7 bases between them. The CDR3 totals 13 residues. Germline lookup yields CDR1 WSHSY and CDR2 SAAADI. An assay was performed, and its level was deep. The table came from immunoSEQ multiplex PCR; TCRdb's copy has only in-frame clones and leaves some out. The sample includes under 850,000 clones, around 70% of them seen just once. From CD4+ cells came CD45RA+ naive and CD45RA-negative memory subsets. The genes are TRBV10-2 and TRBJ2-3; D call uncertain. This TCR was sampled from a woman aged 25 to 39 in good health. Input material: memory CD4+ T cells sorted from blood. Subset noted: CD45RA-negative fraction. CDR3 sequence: CASSVILTDTQYF. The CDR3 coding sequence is TGCGCCAGCAGTGTGATTCTCACAGATACGCAGTATTTT.